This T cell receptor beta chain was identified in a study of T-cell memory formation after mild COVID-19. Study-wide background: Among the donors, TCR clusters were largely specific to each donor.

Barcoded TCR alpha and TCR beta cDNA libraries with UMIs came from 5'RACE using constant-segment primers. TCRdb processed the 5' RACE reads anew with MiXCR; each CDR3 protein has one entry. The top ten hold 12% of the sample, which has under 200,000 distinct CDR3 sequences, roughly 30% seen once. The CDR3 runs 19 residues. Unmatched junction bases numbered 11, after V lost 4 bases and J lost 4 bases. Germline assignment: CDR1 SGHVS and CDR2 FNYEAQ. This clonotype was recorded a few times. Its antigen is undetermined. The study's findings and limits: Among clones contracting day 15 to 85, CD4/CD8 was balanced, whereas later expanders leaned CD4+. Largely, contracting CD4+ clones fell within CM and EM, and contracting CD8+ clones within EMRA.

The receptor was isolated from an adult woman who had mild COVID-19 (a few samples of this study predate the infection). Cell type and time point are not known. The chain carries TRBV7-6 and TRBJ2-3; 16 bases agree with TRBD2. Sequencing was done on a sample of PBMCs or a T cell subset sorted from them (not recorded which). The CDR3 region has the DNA TGTGCCAGCAGCTCGGGACTAGCGGGGGGGTTGTATCCCCCAGATACGCAGTATTTT. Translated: CASSSGLAGGLYPPDTQYF.